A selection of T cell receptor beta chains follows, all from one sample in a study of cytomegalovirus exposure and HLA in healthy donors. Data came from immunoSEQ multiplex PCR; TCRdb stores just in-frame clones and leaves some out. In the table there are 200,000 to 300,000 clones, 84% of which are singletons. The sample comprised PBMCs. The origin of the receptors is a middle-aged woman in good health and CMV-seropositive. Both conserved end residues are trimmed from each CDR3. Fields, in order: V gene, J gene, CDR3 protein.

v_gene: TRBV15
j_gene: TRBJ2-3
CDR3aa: ATSKTSGDYTDTQY

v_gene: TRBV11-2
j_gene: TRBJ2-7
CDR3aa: ASSPGTGGYEQY

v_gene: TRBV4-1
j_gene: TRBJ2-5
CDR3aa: ASSQDGQREGRETQY

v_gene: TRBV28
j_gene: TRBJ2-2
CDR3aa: ASSLFRGSGGELF

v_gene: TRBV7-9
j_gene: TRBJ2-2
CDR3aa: ASSLLRDTGELF

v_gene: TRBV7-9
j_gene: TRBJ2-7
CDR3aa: ASSLGSGRVYEQY

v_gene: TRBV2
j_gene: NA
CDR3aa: ASSTGYYEQY

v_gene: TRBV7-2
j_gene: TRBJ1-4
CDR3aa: ASSSRGDRINEKLF

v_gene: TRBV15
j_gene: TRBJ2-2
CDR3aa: ATSRDRGHTGELF

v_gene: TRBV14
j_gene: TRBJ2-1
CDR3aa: ASSGARRSGTNEQF

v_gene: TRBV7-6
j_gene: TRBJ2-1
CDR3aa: ASRATTSTYNEQF

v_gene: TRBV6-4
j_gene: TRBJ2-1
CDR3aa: ASSDHPSSYNEQF

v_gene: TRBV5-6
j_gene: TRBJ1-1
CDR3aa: ASSLGRAGVLNTEAF

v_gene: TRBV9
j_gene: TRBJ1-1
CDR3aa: ASSVAGAFGTEAF

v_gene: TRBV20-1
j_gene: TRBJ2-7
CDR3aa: SASQGYEQY

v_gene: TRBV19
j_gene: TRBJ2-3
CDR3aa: ASNRGLGTDTQY

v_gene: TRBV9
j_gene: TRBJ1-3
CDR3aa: ASSIDTGNTIY

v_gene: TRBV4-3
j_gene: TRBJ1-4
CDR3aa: ASSQEGTGSEKLF

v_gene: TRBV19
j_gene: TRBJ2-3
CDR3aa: ASSIGTSSDTQY

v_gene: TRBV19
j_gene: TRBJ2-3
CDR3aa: ASRQYRGGAGDTDTQY

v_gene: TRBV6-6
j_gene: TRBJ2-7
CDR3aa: ASKRSTGEFGYEQY

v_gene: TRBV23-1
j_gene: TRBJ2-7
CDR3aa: ASSHPGQASRHEQY

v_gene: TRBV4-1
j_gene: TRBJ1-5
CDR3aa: ASSQEVRGRVPQPQH

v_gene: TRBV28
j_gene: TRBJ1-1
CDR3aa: ASSQPGTANTEAF

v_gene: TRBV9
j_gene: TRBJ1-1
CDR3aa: ASSPGAGEGNTEAF